This TCR beta chain originates from a study of T-cell reconstitution after alpha-beta-depleted transplantation in children. Findings and caveats of the study: Counts and diversity of T cells one year after transplant came mostly from newly produced T cells. The origin of high day-60 TCRbeta diversity in some patients lay in surviving recipient T cells and thymic progenitors. Alpha-beta T cells present about two months after transplant were reported to originate from several hundred expanded graft clones.

Preparation of the TCRbeta library used unique molecular identifiers. A single record per CDR3 protein comes from TCRdb applying MiXCR to the PCR reads. The sample has about 830,000 distinct CDR3 sequences, less than 20% seen once. On this clonotype: Its cognate antigen is unknown.

The germline V gene encodes CDR1 MNHEY and CDR2 SMNVEV (reference sequence). The ends lost 7 bases at V and 5 bases at J; junction bases unmatched: 8. The CDR3 runs to 14 residues. The sequence was collected from a male patient younger than 18 who had a stem cell transplant for acute lymphoblastic leukemia, so the T cells may come from the graft donor. The chain employs TRBV27 and TRBJ2-1; 7 bases fit TRBD1. This sample comprised PBMCs, mostly from graft donor cells, obtained 360 days after TCRalphabeta/CD19-depleted stem cell transplant. The CDR3, as DNA: TGTGCCAGCACGAGAGGGGGCCTCAACAATGAGCAGTTCTTC. It yields the protein CASTRGGLNNEQFF.